This TCR beta chain appears in the sequencing data of a study of blood T cell repertoires in COVID-19 (dated by TCRdb to between 2020 and 2021). General notes on the study: The collaborator samples originated in the United States, Italy and Spain and spanned the acute and convalescent phases of COVID-19. The material from the prospective study consisted of cDNA or gDNA derived from T cells, B-cell-depleted T cells, or PBMCs. The dataset comprised deeply sampled blood TCRbeta repertoires from subjects exposed to, actively infected with, or recovered from COVID-19. The repertoires were released in a freely available public database meant as a resource for research on the immune response to SARS-CoV-2. Samples were obtained from the ongoing ImmuneRACE study (first 160 participants) and from some 1,200 subjects provided by 6 global collaborators. A de-identified subject ID, COVID-19 status, age in years and sex were almost always included in the sample metadata. Where HLA class I and class II types were available, the types were taken from metadata supplied by the sample provider, not from assay-based typing. Study-level results and caveats: Clinical and demographic metadata were provided uncurated, with the amount varying by source and participant.

Each collaborating institution followed its own protocols to collect whole blood in K2EDTA tubes. For TCRbeta analysis, collaborators shipped samples in one of three forms: frozen whole blood, isolated PBMCs, or DNA extracted from either of those sample types. TCRbeta CDR3 regions were amplified from genomic DNA by means of the immunoSEQ Assay, a bias-controlled multiplex PCR. The authors' analysis ran thus. The number of nucleated cells in each sample was estimated by amplification of reference gene primers within the assay. To quantify the absolute abundance of each unique TCRbeta CDR3 rearrangement, sequence reads were collapsed and filtered. For each sample, productive Simpson clonality was calculated as the square root of Simpson's diversity index over productive rearrangements. Not all clones reach the TCRdb copy of this immuneACCESS table, which keeps in-frame sequences only. Checked studies attribute under half of the gap to unresolved V genes and leave the rest unexplained. V and J calls plus clone size are reproduced from that table; the DNA served to infer D and trimming. This sample comprises a few hundred thousand clones, roughly 80% of them detected only once. 8% to 13% of the sample comes from the top ten.

There are 16 amino acids in the CDR3, from cysteine to phenylalanine inclusive. The DNA shown is the 48-base CDR3, in frame from base 1. V and J lose 1 base and 4 bases, and a span of 14 bases separates them. Taken from the germline V gene (reference sequence), the CDR1 and CDR2 loops are LNHNV and YYDKDF. Regarding this clone: Its antigen specificity is not known. The input lacks base qualities; no much larger clone sits a single base away.

The sample was peripheral blood. The TCR comes from an elderly woman with acute or convalescent COVID-19. The V and J genes are TRBV15 and TRBJ1-5, with TRBD1 tentatively as D gene (6 bases match). The encoded CDR3 is CATSRGGGGANQPQHF. The nucleotides read TGTGCCACCAGCAGAGGGGGTGGGGGGGCAAATCAGCCCCAGCATTTT.